This note documents a single T cell receptor (beta chain) sequence. Its antigen remains unidentified. The data were taken from a study of blood T cells in healthy people across ages. General study results and limits: Both higher diversity and more naive CD4+ cells marked long-lived donors when set against aged donors.

Through a sample-barcoded 5' primer and a J-beta primer mix, a second PCR was run for about 6 to 11 cycles. TCRdb reanalysed the 5' RACE reads using MiXCR and keeps one entry per CDR3 protein. The repertoire has some 750,000 distinct CDR3 sequences, 22% of them found once; the top ten carry about 22%. The TCR sequence derives from a man between 65 and 85 years old in good health. Specimen: blood.

CDR3 sequence: CASSGPGQGANYGYTF. The CDR3 DNA follows: TGTGCCAGCAGTGGACCGGGACAGGGGGCTAACTATGGCTACACCTTC. The chain employs TRBV6-1 and TRBJ1-2, with TRBD1 matching over 11 bases. From germline, CDR1 is MNHNS and CDR2 SASEGT. The CDR3 is 16 residues long. J lost 0 bases, V lost 4 bases, and 4 bases had no gene match.